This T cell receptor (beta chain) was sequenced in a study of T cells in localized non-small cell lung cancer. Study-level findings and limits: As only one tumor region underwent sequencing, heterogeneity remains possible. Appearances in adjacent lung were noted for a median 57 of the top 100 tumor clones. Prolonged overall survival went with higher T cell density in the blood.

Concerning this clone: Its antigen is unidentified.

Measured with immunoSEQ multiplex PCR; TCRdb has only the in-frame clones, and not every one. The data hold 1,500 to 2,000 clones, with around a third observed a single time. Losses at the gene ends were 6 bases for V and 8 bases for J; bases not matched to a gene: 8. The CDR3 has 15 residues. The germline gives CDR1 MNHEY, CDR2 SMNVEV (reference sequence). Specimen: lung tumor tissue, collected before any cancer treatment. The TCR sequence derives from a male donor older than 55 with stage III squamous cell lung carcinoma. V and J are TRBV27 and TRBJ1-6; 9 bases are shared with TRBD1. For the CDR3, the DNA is TGTGCCAGCAGATCCCAGACAGGGGGGGATTCACCCCTCCACTTT. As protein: CASRSQTGGDSPLHF.